The present TCR beta chain was sequenced within a study of T cell repertoires in cytomegalovirus infection. Study observations and caveats: HLA-C-restricted CMV clonotypes gave the most frequent clonotype in two of eight donors. Totalled public TCR beta family frequency picked out people who carried CMV plus the relevant HLA.

Deletions cut 1 base from V and 4 bases from J, with 8 bases between. Germline V gives CDR1 SGHTA, CDR2 FQGNSA. The CDR3 runs 15 residues. In its sample, this clonotype was seen a few times. What it binds is unknown. TCRdb analysed the reads with MiXCR anew, one entry per CDR3 protein. The repertoire holds a few hundred thousand distinct CDR3 sequences, with more than 8% as singletons. V usage is TRBV7-2 and J usage is TRBJ1-6; D unresolved. Sequenced: PBMCs. This clonotype was obtained from a human donor in good health (CMV status not recorded). Some clones in this sample may be carry-over from other donors' samples. DNA of the CDR3: TGTGCCAGCAGCTTAGTTGAAGATTATAATTCACCCCTCCACTTT. It is translated as CASSLVEDYNSPLHF.